Described below is a single T cell receptor (beta chain) sequence and its context. Healthy bone marrow donors made up the cohort. Vbeta (60) and Jbeta (13) primers were used in the PCR. The data were produced by immunoSEQ multiplex PCR, yet TCRdb's version contains in-frame clones alone and is incomplete. Of around 130,000 clones in the sample, roughly 79% are singletons; the top ten hold about 2.9%. These data are taken from a study of cytomegalovirus exposure and HLA in healthy donors. The sample taken for sequencing was PBMCs. This TCR was recovered from a boy aged 2 to 10 in good health and CMV-seronegative.

The CDR3 reads CASSVDFTTGDTQYF. In DNA form, the CDR3 reads TGTGCCAGCAGCGTTGATTTTACTACAGGAGATACGCAGTATTTT. The rearrangement joins TRBV7-2 to TRBJ2-3; perhaps TRBD1 as D (5 bases). This CDR3 spans 15 amino acids. Germline V gene data show CDR1 as SGHTA and CDR2 as FQGNSA. V was clipped by 5 bases and J by 5 bases, with 17 bases between them.